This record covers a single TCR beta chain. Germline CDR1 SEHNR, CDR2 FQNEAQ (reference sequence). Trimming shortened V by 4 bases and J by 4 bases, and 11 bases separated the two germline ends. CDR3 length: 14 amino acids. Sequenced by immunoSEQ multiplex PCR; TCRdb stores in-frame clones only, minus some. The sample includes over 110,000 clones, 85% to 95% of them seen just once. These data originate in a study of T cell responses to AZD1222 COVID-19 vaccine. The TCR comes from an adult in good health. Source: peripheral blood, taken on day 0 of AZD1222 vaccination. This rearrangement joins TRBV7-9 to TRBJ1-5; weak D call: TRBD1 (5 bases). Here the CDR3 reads CASSSDTDNQPQHF. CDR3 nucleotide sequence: TGTGCCAGCAGCTCGGACACGGATAATCAGCCCCAGCATTTT.